This T cell receptor beta chain was documented in a study of cytomegalovirus exposure and HLA in healthy donors. 13 Jbeta primers and 60 Vbeta primers were used for the PCR. The data were produced by immunoSEQ multiplex PCR, yet TCRdb's version contains in-frame clones alone and is incomplete. This table has some 100,000 clones, more than 75% appearing once. V dropped 4 bases and J dropped 5; count of bases not matched to a gene: 11. CDR3 length: 16 amino acids. CDR1 SEHNR and CDR2 FQNEAQ come from the germline V gene (reference sequence). Sequences were obtained from PBMCs. The chain links TRBV7-9 to TRBJ2-7; TRBD1 matches 10 bases. This TCR came from a woman aged 45 to 65 in good health and CMV-seropositive. Here the CDR3 DNA reads TGTGCCAGCAGCTCCTCCCGACAGGGGGCGCGAGACGAGCAGTACTTC. Its protein product is CASSSSRQGARDEQYF.